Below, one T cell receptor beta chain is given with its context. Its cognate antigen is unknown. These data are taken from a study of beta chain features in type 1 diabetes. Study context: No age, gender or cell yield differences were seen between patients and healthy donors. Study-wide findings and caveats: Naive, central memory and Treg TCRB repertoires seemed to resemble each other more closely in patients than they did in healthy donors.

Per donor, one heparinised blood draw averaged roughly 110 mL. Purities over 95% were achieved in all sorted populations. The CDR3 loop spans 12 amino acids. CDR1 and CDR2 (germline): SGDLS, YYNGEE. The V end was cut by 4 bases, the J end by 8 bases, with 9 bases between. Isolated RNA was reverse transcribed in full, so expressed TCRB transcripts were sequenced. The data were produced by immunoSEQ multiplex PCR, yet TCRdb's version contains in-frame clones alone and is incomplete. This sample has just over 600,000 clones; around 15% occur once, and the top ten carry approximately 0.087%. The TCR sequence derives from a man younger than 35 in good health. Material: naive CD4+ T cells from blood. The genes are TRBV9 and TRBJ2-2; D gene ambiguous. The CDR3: CASSPSRGELFF. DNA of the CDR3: TGTGCCAGCAGCCCCTCGAGGGGGGAGCTGTTTTTT.